These 17 T cell receptor beta chains share one sample of origin, sequenced in a study of PD-L1 blockade in urothelial cancer. TCRdb keeps only in-frame clones here, not all; method: immunoSEQ multiplex PCR. The data show 35,000 to 45,000 clones, roughly nine tenths seen once. The time point is: peripheral blood 6 weeks after treatment start. Sample: PBMCs, taken around atezolizumab (anti-PD-L1) treatment. These receptors came from a man in his 70s with urothelial cancer.

This clone was counted a single time. The chain recombines TRBV7-9 with TRBJ2-7; D is ambiguous. Germline V gives CDR1 SEHNR, CDR2 FQNEAQ (reference sequence). Trimming shortened V by 3 bases and J by 2 bases, and 5 bases separated the two germline ends. The CDR3 totals 12 residues. CDR3 DNA sequence: TGTGCCAGCAGCTTTGCTACCTACGAGCAGTACTTC. Its protein is CASSFATYEQYF.

This rearrangement joins TRBV9 to TRBJ2-2; D is possibly TRBD1 (5 bases). This CDR3 region has 13 residues. Trimming cost V 5 bases and J 6 bases, with 11 bases left between them. Germline loops: CDR1 SGDLS, CDR2 YYNGEE. Here the CDR3 reads CASREQEAGELFF. The CDR3 coding sequence is TGTGCCAGCAGAGAACAGGAAGCCGGGGAGCTGTTTTTT.

The rearrangement links TRBV19 to TRBJ2-2; D possibly corresponds to TRBD1 (5 bases). The ends were cut back, 4 bases at V and 6 bases at J, with 15 bases in the middle. The CDR3 loop spans 15 amino acids. CDR1 is LNHDA, CDR2 SQIVND, per germline (reference sequence). The CDR3, as DNA: TGTGCCAGTAGTAAGGATCCAGGGCCCTCCGGGGAGCTGTTTTTT. Residues: CASSKDPGPSGELFF.

The V call is TRBV5-6, the J call TRBJ1-1; 8 nucleotides agree with TRBD1. The CDR3 length is 15 residues. Germline lookup yields CDR1 SGHDT and CDR2 YYEEEE. V trimming: 4 bases; J trimming: 4 bases; junction bases outside the gene matches: 9. DNA of the CDR3: TGTGCCAGCAGCACCACAGGGGGGTGGGGCACTGAAGCTTTCTTT. This codes for CASSTTGGWGTEAFF.

The chain is built from TRBV5-5 and TRBJ2-1; TRBD2 aligns across 13 bases. CDR3 length: 17 amino acids. V lost 3 bases to trimming and J lost 10 bases; unmatched junction nucleotides: 13. Germline lookup yields CDR1 SGHKS and CDR2 YYEKEE (reference sequence). The chain's CDR3 is CASSSNVGTSGIREQFF. Written as DNA, the CDR3 is TGTGCCAGCAGCTCTAACGTCGGGACTAGCGGGATTAGAGAGCAGTTCTTC.

This rearrangement joins TRBV7-7 to TRBJ2-4; tentative D call: TRBD1 (6 bases). Germline V gene sequence: CDR1 SSHAT, CDR2 FNYEAQ (reference sequence). The CDR3 loop spans 15 amino acids. V dropped 3 bases and J dropped 1 base, with 10 bases sitting between them. CDR3 sequence (DNA): TGTGCCAGCAGCTTTATCGACAGGGCCAAAAACATTCAGTACTTC. It codes for CASSFIDRAKNIQYF.

The chain couples TRBV27 to TRBJ1-2; D is perhaps TRBD1 (5 bases). Trimming removed 9 bases from V and 0 bases from J, with 14 bases in between. CDR1 is MNHEY, CDR2 SMNVEV, per germline (reference sequence). There are 14 residues in the CDR3. CDR3 coding DNA: TGTGCCAGGGGGGGGGTTCAAGCTAACTATGGCTACACCTTC. It yields the protein CARGGVQANYGYTF.

This chain connects TRBV5-1 to TRBJ2-1; TRBD2 agrees at 8 bases. CDR3 length: 20 residues. Losses at the gene ends were 4 bases for V and 6 bases for J; bases not matched to a gene: 24. Germline CDR1 SGHRS, CDR2 YFSETQ. The CDR3 sequence is CASSVGRVERERGIGNEQFF. In nucleotides, the CDR3 is TGCGCCAGCAGCGTGGGTCGGGTCGAGCGGGAGAGGGGGATTGGCAATGAGCAGTTCTTC.

V and J are TRBV10-3 and TRBJ2-3; 7 bases align to TRBD2. V shed 0 bases and J 2 bases; nucleotides not matched to a gene: 8. Germline V lookup: CDR1 ENHRY, CDR2 SYGVKD. CDR3 length: 17 amino acids. Here the CDR3 reads CAISESVGRVVTDTQYF. The DNA of the CDR3 is TGTGCCATCAGTGAGTCGGTAGGGAGGGTGGTCACAGATACGCAGTATTTT.

This clone has only one observation. The chain uses TRBV29-1 and TRBJ2-2, with D unresolved. The CDR3 contains 14 residues. Germline values: CDR1 SQVTM, CDR2 ANQGSEA. V was shortened by 4 bases and J by 0 bases, with 9 bases between the two germline ends. In DNA form, the CDR3 reads TGCAGCGTTGGGGCAGCTACGAACACCGGGGAGCTGTTTTTT. Residues: CSVGAATNTGELFF.

The table lists this clone with a count of one. The rearrangement uses TRBV18 and TRBJ2-5; a weak D match, TRBD1 (6 bases). Trimming pared 5 bases from V and 6 bases from J, leaving 13 bases between. Germline assignment: CDR1 KGHSH and CDR2 LQKENI. The CDR3 has 13 residues. The CDR3 loop reads CASSRAGEKTQYF. The CDR3 DNA is TGTGCCAGCTCAAGGGCAGGGGAGAAGACCCAGTACTTC.

This chain uses TRBV7-2 with TRBJ1-2; 9 bases map to TRBD1. The germline gives CDR1 SGHTA, CDR2 FQGNSA. The trim removed 5 bases at V and 6 bases at J, leaving 10 bases unmatched. The CDR3 contains 15 residues. The CDR3 reads CASSGRTGELNGYTF. DNA for the CDR3: TGTGCCAGCAGCGGAAGGACAGGGGAGTTGAATGGCTACACCTTC.

This chain links TRBV5-4 with TRBJ2-1; 9 positions agree with TRBD2. This CDR3 has 14 residues. Germline values: CDR1 SGHNT, CDR2 YYREEE (reference sequence). Trimming at V came to 10 bases and at J to 4 bases, leaving 9 bases not matched to a gene. The chain's CDR3 is CALGTSRAYNEQFF. In DNA form, the CDR3 reads TGTGCCTTAGGGACTAGCCGCGCTTACAATGAGCAGTTCTTC.

The chain combines TRBV5-1 with TRBJ2-1, with a possible D match to TRBD1 (5 bases). The CDR3 has 14 residues. V was shortened by 0 bases and J by 5 bases, with 9 bases between the two germline ends. Germline CDR1 and CDR2: SGHRS and YFSETQ. CDR3 protein: CASSLVGADNEQFF. The CDR3 coding sequence is TGCGCCAGCAGCTTGGTAGGGGCAGACAATGAGCAGTTCTTC.

This chain links TRBV5-1 with TRBJ2-7, with D perhaps TRBD2 (5 bases). The CDR3 runs to 15 residues. In germline, CDR1 is SGHRS, CDR2 YFSETQ. Trimming pared 5 bases from V and 9 bases from J, leaving 24 bases between. The CDR3 region has the DNA TGCGCCAGCAGGGATGGAGCGACGGGGAATCGGGGGCAGTACTTC. This encodes CASRDGATGNRGQYF.

The rearrangement joins TRBV9 to TRBJ2-3; TRBD2 might be the D (5 bases). The CDR3 length is 16 residues. Germline V CDR1 and CDR2: SGDLS, YYNGEE. V lost 4 bases, J lost 1 base, and 16 bases lay in between. The CDR3 DNA follows: TGTGCCAGCAGCTCCCCTAGCTCCCCCGGCACAGATACGCAGTATTTT. Its translation: CASSSPSSPGTDTQYF.

V is TRBV18 and J is TRBJ1-4; 8 bases are shared with TRBD1. The CDR3 extends over 21 amino acids. V lost 6 bases and J lost 0; bases outside the gene matches: 21. The germline V gene has CDR1 KGHSH and CDR2 LQKENI. CDR3 amino acids: CASSRNSATGVVSATNEKLFF. CDR3 DNA: TGTGCCAGCTCCCGAAACTCCGCGACAGGGGTCGTGAGTGCAACTAATGAAAAACTGTTTTTT.